This T cell receptor beta chain was captured in a study of blood T cell repertoires in COVID-19. Study as a whole: The origin of the acute and convalescent COVID-19 samples was the United States, Italy and Spain. The cDNA or gDNA used as material had been derived from T cells, B-cell-depleted T cells, or PBMCs.

Germline V gene sequence: CDR1 LNHDA, CDR2 SQIVND (reference sequence). The germline V and J ends were trimmed by 4 bases and 7 bases, with 20 bases remaining between them. The CDR3 extends over 16 amino acids. As processed by the authors: Estimates of nucleated cell counts were drawn from the amplification of reference gene primers. Method: immunoSEQ multiplex PCR; TCRdb's copy keeps in-frame clones and lacks some. V and J calls and clone size are those listed in that table; D and trimming were worked out from the DNA. In the table there are about 110,000 clones, around 90% of which are singletons. The sequence was collected from a human donor in a cohort sampled during active COVID-19. Sequencing was done on a sample of peripheral blood. V is TRBV19 and J is TRBJ2-1; weak D call: TRBD2 (7 bases). In nucleotides, the CDR3 is TGTGCCAGTAGTAGCACCACAGCGGGGAGGGGGAATGAGCAGTTCTTC. This gives the protein CASSSTTAGRGNEQFF.